Sequencing of this T cell receptor beta chain was carried out in a study of T cell repertoires in cytomegalovirus infection. Using its own MiXCR run on the reads, TCRdb lists one record per CDR3 protein. Among approximately 470,000 distinct CDR3 sequences listed, roughly 42% were seen once. Regarding this clonotype: The antigen is unknown.

There are 14 residues in the CDR3. Per the germline V gene, CDR1 is MNHEY and CDR2 is SVGAGI. Trimming removed 9 bases from V and 3 bases from J, with 16 bases in between. Sequences were derived from cultured PBMCs, sampled from culture after CMV antigen stimulation. The source is a human donor in good health (CMV status not recorded). Some clones in this sample may be carry-over from other donors' samples. The V call is TRBV6-5, the J call TRBJ2-3; D is tentatively TRBD1 or TRBD2 (7 bases each). CDR3 sequence: CARLRQGGTDTQYF. CDR3 sequence (DNA): TGTGCCAGGCTTAGGCAGGGGGGGACAGATACGCAGTATTTT.